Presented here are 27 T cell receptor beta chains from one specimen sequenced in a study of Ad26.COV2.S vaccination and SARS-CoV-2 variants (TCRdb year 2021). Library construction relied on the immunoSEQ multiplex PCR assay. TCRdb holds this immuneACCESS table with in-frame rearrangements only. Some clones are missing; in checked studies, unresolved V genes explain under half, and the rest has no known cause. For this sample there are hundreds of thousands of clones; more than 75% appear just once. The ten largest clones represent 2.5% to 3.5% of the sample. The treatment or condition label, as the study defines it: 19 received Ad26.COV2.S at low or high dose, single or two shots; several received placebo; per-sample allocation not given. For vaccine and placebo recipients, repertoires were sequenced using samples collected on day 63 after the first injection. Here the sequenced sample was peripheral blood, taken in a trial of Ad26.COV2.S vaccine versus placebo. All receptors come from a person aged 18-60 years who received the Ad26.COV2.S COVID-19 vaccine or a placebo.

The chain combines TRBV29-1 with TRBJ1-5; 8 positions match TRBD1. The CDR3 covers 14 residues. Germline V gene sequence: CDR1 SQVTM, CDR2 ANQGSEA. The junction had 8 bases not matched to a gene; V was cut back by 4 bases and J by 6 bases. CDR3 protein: CSVAIQGDRQPQHF. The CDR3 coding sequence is TGCAGCGTTGCTATACAGGGGGATCGTCAGCCCCAGCATTTT.

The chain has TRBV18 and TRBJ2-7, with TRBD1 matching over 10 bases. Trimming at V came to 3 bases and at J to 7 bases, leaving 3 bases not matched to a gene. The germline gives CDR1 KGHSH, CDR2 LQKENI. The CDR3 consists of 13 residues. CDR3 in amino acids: CASSPSGQGEQYF. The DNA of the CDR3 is TGTGCCAGCTCACCTTCGGGACAGGGGGAGCAGTACTTC.

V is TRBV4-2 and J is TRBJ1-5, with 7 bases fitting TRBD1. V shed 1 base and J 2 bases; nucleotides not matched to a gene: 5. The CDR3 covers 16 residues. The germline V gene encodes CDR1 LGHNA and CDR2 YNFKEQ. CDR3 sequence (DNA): TGTGCCAGCAGCCAAGTTTTAACAGGGGGCAATCAGCCCCAGCATTTT. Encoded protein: CASSQVLTGGNQPQHF.

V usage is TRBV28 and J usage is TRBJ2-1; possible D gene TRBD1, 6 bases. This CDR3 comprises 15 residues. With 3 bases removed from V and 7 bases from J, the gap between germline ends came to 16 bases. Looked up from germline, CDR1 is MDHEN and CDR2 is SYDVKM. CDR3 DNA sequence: TGTGCCAGCAGTTTGTTCGGGACACTTATTAATGAGCAGTTCTTC. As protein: CASSLFGTLINEQFF.

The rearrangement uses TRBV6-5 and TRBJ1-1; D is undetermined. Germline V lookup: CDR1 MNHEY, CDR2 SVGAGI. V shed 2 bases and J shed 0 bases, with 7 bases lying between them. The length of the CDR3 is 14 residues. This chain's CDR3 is CASSYGPMNTEAFF. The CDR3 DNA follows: TGTGCCAGCAGTTACGGACCGATGAACACTGAAGCTTTCTTT.

CDR3 DNA: TGTGCCAGCAGCCCTCGGGGGGGCGGGGGCGGTCGCTCACCCCTCCACTTT. Encoded protein: CASSPRGGGGGRSPLHF. The chain has TRBV12-1 and TRBJ1-6. TRBV12-1 is termed a pseudogene. This CDR3 is built from 17 residues.

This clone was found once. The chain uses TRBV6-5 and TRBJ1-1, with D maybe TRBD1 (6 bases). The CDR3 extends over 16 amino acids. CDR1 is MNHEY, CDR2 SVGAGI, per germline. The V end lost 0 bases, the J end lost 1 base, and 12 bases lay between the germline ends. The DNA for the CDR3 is TGTGCCAGCAGTTACTCGATAGGACAGCCGAACACTGAAGCTTTCTTT. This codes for CASSYSIGQPNTEAFF.

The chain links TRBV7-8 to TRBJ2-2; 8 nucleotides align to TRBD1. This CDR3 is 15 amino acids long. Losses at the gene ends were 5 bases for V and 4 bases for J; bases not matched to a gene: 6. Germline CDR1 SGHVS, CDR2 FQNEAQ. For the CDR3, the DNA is TGTGCCAGCAGCCCTGGACAGGGTAGCACCGGGGAGCTGTTTTTT. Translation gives CASSPGQGSTGELFF.

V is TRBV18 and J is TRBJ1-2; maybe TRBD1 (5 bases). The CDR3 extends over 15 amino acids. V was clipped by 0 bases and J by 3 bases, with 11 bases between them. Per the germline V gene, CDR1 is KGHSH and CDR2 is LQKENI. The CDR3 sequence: CASSPPGVPYYGYTF. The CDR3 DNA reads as TGTGCCAGCTCACCACCAGGGGTTCCTTACTATGGCTACACCTTC.

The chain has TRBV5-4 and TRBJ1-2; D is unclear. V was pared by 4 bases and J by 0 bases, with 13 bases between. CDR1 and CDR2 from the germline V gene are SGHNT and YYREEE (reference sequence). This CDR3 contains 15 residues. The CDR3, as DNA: TGTGCCAGCAGCCCCCTGCCGACTTCTAACTATGGCTACACCTTC. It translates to CASSPLPTSNYGYTF.

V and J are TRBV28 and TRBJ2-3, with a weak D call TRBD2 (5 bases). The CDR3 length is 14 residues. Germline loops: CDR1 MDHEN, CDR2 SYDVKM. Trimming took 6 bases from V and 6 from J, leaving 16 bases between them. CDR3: CASSPLGPGDTQYF. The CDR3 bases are TGTGCCAGCAGCCCCCTGGGCCCGGGGGATACGCAGTATTTT. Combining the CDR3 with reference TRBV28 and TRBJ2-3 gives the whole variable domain DVKVTQSSRYLVKRTGEKVFLECVQDMDHENMFWYRQDPGLGLRLIYFSYDVKMKEKGDIPEGYSVSREKKERFSLILESASTNQTSMYLCASSPLGPGDTQYFGPGTRLTVL.

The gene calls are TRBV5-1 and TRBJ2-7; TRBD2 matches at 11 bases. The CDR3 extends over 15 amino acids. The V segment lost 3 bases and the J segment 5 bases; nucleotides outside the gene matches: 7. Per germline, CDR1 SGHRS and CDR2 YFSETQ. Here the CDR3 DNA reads TGCGCCAGCAGCTATTTAGCGGGAGGGCCACACGAGCAGTACTTC. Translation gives CASSYLAGGPHEQYF.

CDR3 DNA sequence: TGTGCCAGTAGTATGTCGGGGACTGGAAACACCATATATTTT. It codes for CASSMSGTGNTIYF. V and J are TRBV19 and TRBJ1-3, with unresolved D. Germline loops: CDR1 LNHDA, CDR2 SQIVND (reference sequence). The V end was cut by 3 bases, the J end by 2 bases, with 8 bases between. This CDR3 has 14 residues.

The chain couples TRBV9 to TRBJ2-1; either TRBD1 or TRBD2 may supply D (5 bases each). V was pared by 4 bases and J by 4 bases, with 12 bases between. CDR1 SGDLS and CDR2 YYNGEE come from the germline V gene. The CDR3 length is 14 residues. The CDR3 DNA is TGTGCCAGCAGCCGGGACGTCTTATACAATGAGCAGTTCTTC. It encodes CASSRDVLYNEQFF.

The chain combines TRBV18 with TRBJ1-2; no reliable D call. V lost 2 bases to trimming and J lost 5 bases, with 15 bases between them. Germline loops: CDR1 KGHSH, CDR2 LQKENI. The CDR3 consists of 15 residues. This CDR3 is CASSPSPPREYGYTF. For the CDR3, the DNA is TGTGCCAGCTCACCATCCCCCCCTCGGGAGTATGGCTACACCTTC.

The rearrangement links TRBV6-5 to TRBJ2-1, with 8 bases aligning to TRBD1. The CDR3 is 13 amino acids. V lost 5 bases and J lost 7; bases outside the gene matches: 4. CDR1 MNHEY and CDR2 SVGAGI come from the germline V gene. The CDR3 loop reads CASSTYRGNEQFF. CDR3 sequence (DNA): TGTGCCAGCAGTACGTACAGGGGGAATGAGCAGTTCTTC.

The chain's CDR3 is CASIGMGDTQYF. Written as DNA, the CDR3 is TGTGCCAGCATAGGGATGGGAGATACGCAGTATTTT. The chain has TRBV6-6 and TRBJ2-3; D unclear. CDR3 length equals 12 residues. V lost 7 bases, J lost 5 bases, and 10 bases lay in between. The germline gives CDR1 MNHNY, CDR2 SVGAGI (reference sequence).

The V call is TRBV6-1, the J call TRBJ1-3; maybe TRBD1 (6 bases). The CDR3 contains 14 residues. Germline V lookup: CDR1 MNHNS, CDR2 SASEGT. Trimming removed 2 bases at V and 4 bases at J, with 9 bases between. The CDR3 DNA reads TGTGCCAGCAGTGAACGGGGGCGAGGAAACACCATATATTTT. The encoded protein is CASSERGRGNTIYF.

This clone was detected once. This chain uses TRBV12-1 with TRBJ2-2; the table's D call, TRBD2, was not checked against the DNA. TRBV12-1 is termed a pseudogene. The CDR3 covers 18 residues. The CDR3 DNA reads TGTGCCAGCAGCTTTGGTCCTAGCGGGAGGGCCGACACCGGGGAGCTGTTTTTT. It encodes CASSFGPSGRADTGELFF.

DNA for the CDR3: TGCGCCAGCAGCTTGGCCCCGACAGGCCTTGGAGGCTACACCTTC. It codes for CASSLAPTGLGGYTF. The chain couples TRBV5-1 to TRBJ1-2, with TRBD1 as a possible D gene (6 bases). Germline CDR1 SGHRS, CDR2 YFSETQ. The V and J ends lost 0 bases and 8 bases respectively, with 17 bases between them. This CDR3 has 15 residues.

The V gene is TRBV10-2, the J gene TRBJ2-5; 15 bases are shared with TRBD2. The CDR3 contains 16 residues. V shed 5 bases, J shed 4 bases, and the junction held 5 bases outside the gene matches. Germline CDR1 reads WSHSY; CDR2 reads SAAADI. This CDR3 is CASSPGLAGGPETQYF. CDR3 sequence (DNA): TGCGCCAGCAGTCCAGGACTAGCGGGAGGGCCAGAGACCCAGTACTTC.

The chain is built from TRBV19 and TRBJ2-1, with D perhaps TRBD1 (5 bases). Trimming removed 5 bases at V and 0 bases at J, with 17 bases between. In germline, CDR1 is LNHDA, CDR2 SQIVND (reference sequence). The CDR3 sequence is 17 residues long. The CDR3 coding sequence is TGTGCCAGTAGTCCAGCGTGGGGCGCGAGCTCCTACAATGAGCAGTTCTTC. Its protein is CASSPAWGASSYNEQFF.

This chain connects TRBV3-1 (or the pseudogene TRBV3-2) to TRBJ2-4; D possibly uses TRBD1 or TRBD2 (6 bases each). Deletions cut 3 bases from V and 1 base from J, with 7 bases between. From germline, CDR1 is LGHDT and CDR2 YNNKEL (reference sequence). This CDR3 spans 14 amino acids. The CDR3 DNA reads TGTGCCAGCAGCCAGGGGGGCGCCAAAAACATTCAGTACTTC. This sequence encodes CASSQGGAKNIQYF.

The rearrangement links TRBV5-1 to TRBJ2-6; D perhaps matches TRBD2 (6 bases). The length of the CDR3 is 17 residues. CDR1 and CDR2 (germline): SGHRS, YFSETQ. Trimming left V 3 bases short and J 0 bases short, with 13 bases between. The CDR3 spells CASSSGLMISGANVLTF. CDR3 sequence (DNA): TGCGCCAGCAGCTCGGGACTGATGATCTCTGGGGCCAACGTCCTGACTTTC.

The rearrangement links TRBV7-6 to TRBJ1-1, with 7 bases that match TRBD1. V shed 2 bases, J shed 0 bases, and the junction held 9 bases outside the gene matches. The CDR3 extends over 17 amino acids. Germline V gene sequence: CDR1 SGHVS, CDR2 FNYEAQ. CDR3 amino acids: CASSLSETTGMNTEAFF. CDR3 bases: TGTGCCAGCAGCTTATCCGAGACGACAGGGATGAACACTGAAGCTTTCTTT.

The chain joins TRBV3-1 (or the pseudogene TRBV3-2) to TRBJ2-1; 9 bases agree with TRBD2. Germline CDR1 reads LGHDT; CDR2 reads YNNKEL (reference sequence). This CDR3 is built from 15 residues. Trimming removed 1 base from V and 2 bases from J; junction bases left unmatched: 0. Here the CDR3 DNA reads TGTGCCAGCAGCCAAGGACTAGCGGCCTACAATGAGCAGTTCTTC. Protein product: CASSQGLAAYNEQFF.

CDR3 sequence: CASSLGQQETQYF. CDR3 coding DNA: TGTGCCAGCAGTTTAGGGCAGCAAGAGACCCAGTACTTC. J is TRBJ2-5 and V is TRBV28; D ambiguous. The length of the CDR3 is 13 residues. V was pared by 2 bases and J by 2 bases, with 6 bases between. Germline CDR1 is MDHEN and CDR2 is SYDVKM. Together with reference TRBV28 and TRBJ2-5, the CDR3 gives the full variable domain: DVKVTQSSRYLVKRTGEKVFLECVQDMDHENMFWYRQDPGLGLRLIYFSYDVKMKEKGDIPEGYSVSREKKERFSLILESASTNQTSMYLCASSLGQQETQYFGPGTRLLVL.